This T cell receptor beta chain comes out of a study of blood T cell repertoires in COVID-19. Study summary: PBMCs, B-cell-depleted T cells, or T cells were the source of the cDNA or gDNA that made up the material.

Original processing notes: Amplification from reference gene primers served as the basis for estimated nucleated cell counts. The protocol was immunoSEQ multiplex PCR, while the TCRdb copy is restricted to in-frame clones and leaves out a portion. Clone size and V and J calls were adopted from that table, with D and trimming inferred from the DNA. The sample has approximately 140,000 clones, 84% seen once. The germline V and J ends were trimmed by 4 bases and 4 bases, with 14 bases remaining between them. The germline V gene has CDR1 SGHKS and CDR2 YYEKEE (reference sequence). The CDR3 covers 14 residues.

The chain uses TRBV5-5 and TRBJ2-5; weak D call: TRBD2 (5 bases). The sample comprised peripheral blood. This sequence was found in an older man with acute or convalescent COVID-19. The CDR3 sequence is CASSTPGNAETQYF. CDR3 nucleotide sequence: TGTGCCAGCAGCACTCCGGGGAACGCAGAGACCCAGTACTTC.